These 17 T cell receptor beta chains came from one sample sequenced in a study of CD8+ T cells in alopecia areata. Following RNA extraction, reverse transcription yielded cDNA that acted as the sequencing template. Data came from immunoSEQ multiplex PCR; TCRdb stores just in-frame clones and leaves some out. In the table there are 250,000 or so clones, around 67% of which are singletons. Sequencing was performed on CD4+ T cells sorted from blood, taken at week 0. The source is a human donor with alopecia areata.

The chain joins TRBV25-1 to TRBJ1-5; 8 positions agree with TRBD1. This CDR3 is built from 12 residues. In germline, CDR1 is MGHDK, CDR2 SYGVNS. The CDR3 DNA sequence: TGTGAAGCACAGGGGGAAAATCAGCCCCAGCATTTT. Translation gives CEAQGENQPQHF. The full variable domain, rest sourced from reference TRBV25-1 and TRBJ1-5, is EADIYQTPRYLVIGTGKKITLECSQTMGHDKMYWYQQDPGMELHLIHYSYGVNSTEKGDLSSESTVSRIRTEHFPLTLESARPSHTSQYLCEAQGENQPQHFGDGTRLSIL.

In its sample, this clone was seen a few times. The chain carries TRBV18 and TRBJ1-2; TRBD1 aligns across 8 bases. CDR3 size: 13 residues. Germline lookup yields CDR1 KGHSH and CDR2 LQKENI. V was pared by 5 bases and J by 7 bases, with 6 bases of the junction left unmatched. The CDR3 DNA follows: TGTGCCAGCTCAGATGGACAGGGAGTTGGCTACACCTTC. Protein product: CASSDGQGVGYTF.

The genes are TRBV7-2 and TRBJ1-1; no reliable D call. Per the germline V gene, CDR1 is SGHTA and CDR2 is FQGNSA. The CDR3 consists of 14 residues. V lost 1 base to trimming and J lost 2 bases, with 8 bases between them. DNA for the CDR3: TGTGCCAGCAGCTTAGGGCCGAGTAACACTGAAGCTTTCTTT. It yields the protein CASSLGPSNTEAFF.

The table lists this clone with a few counts. The chain uses TRBV29-1 and TRBJ2-5; TRBD1 might be the D (6 bases). Per the germline V gene, CDR1 is SQVTM and CDR2 is ANQGSEA. This CDR3 spans 13 amino acids. The V gene lost 6 bases and the J gene lost 2 bases, with 13 bases spanning the gap. The chain's CDR3 is CSVSGQSQETQYF. The DNA of the CDR3 is TGCAGCGTCTCCGGACAGTCACAAGAGACCCAGTACTTC.

The chain is built from TRBV27 and TRBJ2-5; D may be TRBD1 (6 bases). Judging by the DNA end, TRBJ2-7 fits better; the J call may be wrong. Germline V CDR1 and CDR2: MNHEY, SMNVEV (reference sequence). CDR3 length equals 15 residues. The CDR3 reads CASRPRDTNRYEQYF. The CDR3, as DNA: TGTGCCAGCAGACCCCGGGACACGAACAGATACGAGCAGTACTTC.

This clone was seen more than once but under ten times. The chain couples TRBV11-2 to TRBJ1-5; a weak D match, TRBD1 (6 bases). Germline CDR1 SGHAT, CDR2 FQNNGV. The CDR3 length is 14 residues. Deletions cut 2 bases from V and 5 bases from J, with 10 bases between. The CDR3 reads CASSLQGRDQPQHF. In DNA, the CDR3 is TGTGCCAGCAGCTTACAGGGGAGGGATCAGCCCCAGCATTTT.

The chain combines TRBV25-1 with TRBJ1-2; TRBD1 aligns across 7 bases. The CDR3 is made up of 14 amino acids. Germline V gene lookup returns CDR1 MGHDK and CDR2 SYGVNS. The ends lost 1 base at V and 5 bases at J; junction bases unmatched: 4. CDR3 residues: CASSELGQAYGYTF. CDR3 bases: TGTGCCAGCAGTGAATTAGGACAGGCGTATGGCTACACCTTC.

V is TRBV2 and J is TRBJ1-2, with TRBD1 as a possible D gene (6 bases). Trimming cost V 3 bases and J 7 bases, with 12 bases left between them. The CDR3 is made up of 13 amino acids. CDR1 SNHLY and CDR2 FYNNEI come from the germline V gene. CDR3 sequence reads: CASSERGLGGYTF. Here the CDR3 DNA reads TGTGCCAGCAGTGAGCGGGGGCTGGGTGGCTACACCTTC.

The J gene is TRBJ2-2, the V gene TRBV7-2, with TRBD1 as a possible D gene (5 bases). V was pared by 5 bases and J by 7 bases, with 8 bases between. CDR3 length: 12 amino acids. The germline V gene encodes CDR1 SGHTA and CDR2 FQGNSA. The DNA of the CDR3 is TGTGCCAGCAGCCTCCAGGGCGGGGAGCTGTTTTTT. Encoded protein: CASSLQGGELFF.

As concerns this clone: Being one base from a much bigger clone, this may be a read error. V is TRBV11-2 and J is TRBJ2-7; no clear D gene. Germline-derived CDR1 and CDR2 are SGHAT and FQNNGV. V was shortened by 3 bases and J by 0 bases, with 3 bases between the two germline ends. The CDR3 sequence is 12 residues long. The CDR3 sequence is CASSFGSYEQYF. CDR3 coding DNA: TGTGCCAGCAGCTTCGGCTCCTACGAGCAGTACTTC.

The chain recombines TRBV5-1 with TRBJ2-7; 7 bases are shared with TRBD2. The J segment lost 0 bases and the V segment lost 1 base, leaving 10 bases of the junction unmatched. Germline V gene lookup returns CDR1 SGHRS and CDR2 YFSETQ. This CDR3 is built from 17 residues. The CDR3 DNA reads TGCGCCAGCAGCTTGTCCTCGGGGCCGGGGGGCTCCTACGAGCAGTACTTC. This codes for CASSLSSGPGGSYEQYF.

This clone was picked up one time. This chain joins TRBV27 and TRBJ1-4; D is perhaps TRBD1 (5 bases). Deletions cut 5 bases from V and 7 bases from J, with 14 bases between. Germline loops: CDR1 MNHEY, CDR2 SMNVEV (reference sequence). The CDR3 length is 14 residues. CDR3 sequence: CASSPYRPGEKLFF. Here the CDR3 DNA reads TGTGCCAGCAGTCCTTACAGGCCTGGTGAAAAACTGTTTTTT.

CDR3 residues: CASSLDRDTEAFF. The CDR3 region has the DNA TGTGCCAGCAGCTTAGATCGCGACACTGAAGCTTTCTTT. The V and J genes are TRBV11-2 and TRBJ1-1, with D hard to call. The CDR3 totals 13 residues. Germline-derived CDR1 and CDR2 are SGHAT and FQNNGV. The V and J ends lost 0 bases and 3 bases respectively, with 5 bases between them.

This rearrangement joins TRBV4-2 to TRBJ1-2, with 11 bases aligning to TRBD1. This CDR3 has 15 residues. V shed 2 bases, J shed 5 bases, and the junction held 4 bases outside the gene matches. Germline CDR1 is LGHNA and CDR2 is YNFKEQ. DNA for the CDR3: TGTGCCAGCAGCCAATCGGGACAGGGGGTATATGGCTACACCTTC. Translated: CASSQSGQGVYGYTF.

This chain links TRBV14 with TRBJ2-5, with D possibly TRBD1 on 6 matching bases. There are 16 residues in the CDR3. CDR1 and CDR2 (germline): SGHDN, FVKESK. V lost 3 bases to trimming and J lost 0 bases, with 14 bases between them. The CDR3 sequence: CASSHWIRDNQETQYF. The DNA of the CDR3 is TGTGCCAGCAGCCACTGGATCCGGGACAACCAAGAGACCCAGTACTTC.

V gene TRBV5-6 combines with J gene TRBJ1-6; TRBD1 is a possible D gene (6 bases). The CDR3 loop spans 14 amino acids. Trimming pared 5 bases from V and 9 bases from J, leaving 15 bases between. From germline, CDR1 is SGHDT and CDR2 YYEEEE. CDR3 in amino acids: CASSPQGGGSPLHF. In nucleotides, the CDR3 is TGTGCCAGCAGTCCACAGGGAGGGGGTTCACCCCTCCACTTT.

This chain uses TRBV2 with TRBJ1-1; D unclear. The CDR3 runs to 14 residues. The germline V gene has CDR1 SNHLY and CDR2 FYNNEI. In nucleotides, the CDR3 is TGTGCGCTCTCGGGCCAGAACGATGACACTGAAGCTTTCTTT. Amino acid sequence: CALSGQNDDTEAFF.